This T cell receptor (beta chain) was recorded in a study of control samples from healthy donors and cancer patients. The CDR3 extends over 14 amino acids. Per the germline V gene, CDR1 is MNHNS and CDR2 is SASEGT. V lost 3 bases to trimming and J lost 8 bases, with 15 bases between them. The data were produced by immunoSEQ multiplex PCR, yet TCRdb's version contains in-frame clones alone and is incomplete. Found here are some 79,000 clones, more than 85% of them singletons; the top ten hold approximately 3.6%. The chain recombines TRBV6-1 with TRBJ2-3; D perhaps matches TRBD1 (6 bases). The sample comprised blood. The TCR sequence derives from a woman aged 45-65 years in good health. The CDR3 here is CASSDLTGWGTQYF. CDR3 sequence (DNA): TGTGCCAGCAGTGATTTAACAGGGTGGGGTACGCAGTATTTT.